A single sample gave rise to the 26 T cell receptor beta chains below, sequenced in a study of PD-1 blockade in classical Hodgkin lymphoma. All the patients suffered relapse after autologous stem cell transplantation, and brentuximab vedotin exposure differed. The table came from immunoSEQ multiplex PCR; TCRdb's copy has only in-frame clones and leaves some out. The sample has 40,000 to 45,000 clones; about three quarters are singletons. Sequenced here: peripheral blood mononuclear cells (PBMCs), sampled at baseline. These receptors originate from a human donor with classical Hodgkin lymphoma.

This chain joins TRBV11-2 and TRBJ1-1, with D perhaps TRBD1 (5 bases). The V gene's germline CDR1 is SGHAT and CDR2 FQNNGV. This CDR3 has 18 amino acids. Trimming pared 4 bases from V and 1 base from J, leaving 22 bases between. CDR3 bases: TGTGCCAGCAGCTCGAAGGTGCGACTCGGGACTGAGAACACTGAAGCTTTCTTT. Its protein product is CASSSKVRLGTENTEAFF.

V is TRBV19 and J is TRBJ1-1, with 7 positions matching TRBD1. Germline CDR1 and CDR2: LNHDA and SQIVND (reference sequence). With V trimmed by 7 bases and J by 0 bases, 11 bases remained unmatched. There are 16 residues in the CDR3. CDR3 residues: CASTTGTAGMNTEAFF. The CDR3 bases are TGTGCCAGTACTACAGGGACAGCAGGAATGAACACTGAAGCTTTCTTT.

J is TRBJ1-4 and V is TRBV19; maybe TRBD1 (5 bases). This CDR3 region has 15 residues. Per the germline V gene, CDR1 is LNHDA and CDR2 is SQIVND (reference sequence). Between the trimmed V and J ends, which lost 5 bases and 0 bases, there was a span of 10 bases. As DNA, the CDR3 is TGTGCCAGTAGTGGGACCCGGGCAACTAATGAAAAACTGTTTTTT. Amino acid sequence: CASSGTRATNEKLFF.

In its sample, this clone was seen a few times. This sequence joins TRBV6-6 and TRBJ1-2; D perhaps matches TRBD1 (5 bases). The V end was cut by 2 bases, the J end by 3 bases, with 10 bases between. The length of the CDR3 is 14 residues. Germline-derived CDR1 and CDR2 are MNHNY and SVGAGI (reference sequence). For the CDR3, the DNA is TGTGCCAGCAGTTACGGCGGGGGAGACTATGGCTACACCTTC. Translating gives CASSYGGGDYGYTF.

The chain combines TRBV7-8 with TRBJ1-1; D uncertain. Germline lookup yields CDR1 SGHVS and CDR2 FQNEAQ. Trimming stripped 5 bases from V and 2 bases from J, with 9 bases between. There are 13 residues in the CDR3. The CDR3 region has the DNA TGTGCCAGCAGCCACGGAGGTAACACTGAAGCTTTCTTT. Translation gives CASSHGGNTEAFF.

The chain has TRBV5-4 and TRBJ2-3; TRBD2 is a possible D gene (6 bases). Trimming removed 4 bases at V and 0 bases at J, with 12 bases between. The CDR3 spans 15 residues. Germline V gives CDR1 SGHNT, CDR2 YYREEE (reference sequence). The CDR3 protein is CASSPRGSSTDTQYF. CDR3 sequence (DNA): TGTGCCAGCAGCCCCCGGGGGTCTAGCACAGATACGCAGTATTTT.

The rearrangement uses TRBV9 and TRBJ1-1; D ambiguous. The length of the CDR3 is 13 residues. Trimming left V 5 bases short and J 2 bases short, with 10 bases between. Germline CDR1 and CDR2: SGDLS and YYNGEE. The CDR3 loop reads CASSYGPNTEAFF. The CDR3 coding sequence is TGTGCCAGCAGTTACGGGCCAAACACTGAAGCTTTCTTT.

V and J are TRBV7-2 and TRBJ1-2; 8 nucleotides line up with TRBD1. Germline loops: CDR1 SGHTA, CDR2 FQGNSA. Trimming took 5 bases from V and 8 from J; bases not matched to a gene: 13. The CDR3 loop spans 15 amino acids. The DNA of the CDR3 is TGTGCCAGCAGCATTGATATTGTCAGGGGGCACGGCTACACCTTC. Encoded protein: CASSIDIVRGHGYTF. The variable domain in full, with the rest retrieved from reference TRBV7-2 and TRBJ1-2, is GAGVSQSPSNKVTEKGKDVELRCDPISGHTALYWYRQSLGQGLEFLIYFQGNSAPDKSGLPSDRFSAERTGGSVSTLTIQRTQQEDSAVYLCASSIDIVRGHGYTFGSGTRLTVV.

The gene calls are TRBV7-6 and TRBJ2-1; D is perhaps TRBD1 (6 bases). The CDR3 consists of 14 residues. The V gene's germline CDR1 is SGHVS and CDR2 FNYEAQ. V shed 5 bases and J shed 7 bases, with 15 bases lying between them. CDR3 loop: CASSPLGQPNEQFF. The DNA for the CDR3 is TGTGCCAGCAGCCCCTTAGGACAGCCAAATGAGCAGTTCTTC.

This clone was recorded only once. This chain connects TRBV18 to TRBJ2-7, with D perhaps matching TRBD2 (6 bases). The CDR3 has 14 residues. V lost 5 bases to trimming and J lost 6 bases, with 17 bases between them. Looked up from germline, CDR1 is KGHSH and CDR2 is LQKENI. CDR3 amino acids: CASSSTRESSEQYF. The CDR3 DNA reads as TGTGCCAGCTCATCGACTCGGGAGTCCAGCGAGCAGTACTTC.

This chain joins TRBV4-1 and TRBJ2-5; tentatively, D is TRBD1 (5 bases). Germline lookup yields CDR1 MGHRA and CDR2 YSYEKL. V was trimmed by 1 base and J by 1 base, leaving 7 bases between them. The CDR3 sequence is 14 residues long. CDR3 in amino acids: CASSQGQRQETQYF. Here the CDR3 DNA reads TGCGCCAGCAGCCAAGGACAGCGCCAAGAGACCCAGTACTTC.

V gene TRBV6-6 combines with J gene TRBJ1-2, with 9 bases lining up with TRBD1. J lost 2 bases, V lost 4 bases, and 5 bases had no gene match. The germline CDR1 and CDR2 sequences are MNHNY and SVGAGI (reference sequence). The CDR3 is 15 residues long. This CDR3 is CASSSLGTGNYGYTF. CDR3 DNA: TGTGCCAGCAGTTCCTTGGGGACAGGGAACTATGGCTACACCTTC.

V gene TRBV18 combines with J gene TRBJ2-2, with 9 bases lining up with TRBD1. The germline V gene encodes CDR1 KGHSH and CDR2 LQKENI. J gave up 4 bases and V 6 bases, and 3 bases lay outside the gene matches. CDR3 length: 14 amino acids. The CDR3 DNA sequence: TGTGCCAGCTCCGCGGGACAGGGCACCGGGGAGCTGTTTTTT. Translated, it gives CASSAGQGTGELFF.

V gene TRBV14 combines with J gene TRBJ1-1; no firm D call. Trimming removed 4 bases from V and 5 bases from J, with 8 bases in between. CDR1 is SGHDN, CDR2 FVKESK, per germline. The CDR3 is 12 amino acids. This CDR3 is CASSPGGTEAFF. In DNA, the CDR3 is TGTGCCAGCAGCCCAGGTGGAACTGAAGCTTTCTTT.

This clone was seen a few times. The chain uses TRBV6-5 and TRBJ2-7, with D unresolved. Looked up from germline, CDR1 is MNHEY and CDR2 is SVGAGI. The CDR3 covers 12 residues. Trimming took 10 bases from V and 1 from J, leaving 11 bases between them. The CDR3 spells CATSLGSYEQYF. CDR3 coding DNA: TGTGCCACCTCCCTAGGGTCCTACGAGCAGTACTTC.

The rearrangement joins TRBV19 to TRBJ2-5; 10 bases map to TRBD2. Germline V lookup: CDR1 LNHDA, CDR2 SQIVND (reference sequence). Unmatched junction bases numbered 12, after V lost 0 bases and J lost 5 bases. This CDR3 is 18 amino acids long. CDR3 residues: CASSIEGLAGAPGETQYF. The CDR3, as DNA: TGTGCCAGTAGTATAGAAGGCCTAGCGGGGGCGCCTGGGGAGACCCAGTACTTC.

The chain couples TRBV6-6 to TRBJ1-1; D is unclear. This CDR3 is built from 15 residues. Germline V CDR1 and CDR2: MNHNY, SVGAGI (reference sequence). The V gene lost 2 bases and the J gene lost 1 base, with 11 bases spanning the gap. The CDR3 is CASSYPGGRNTEAFF. CDR3 DNA: TGTGCCAGCAGTTACCCGGGCGGGCGGAACACTGAAGCTTTCTTT.

J is TRBJ2-5 and V is TRBV5-4; a weak D match, TRBD1 (6 bases). The DNA matches TRBJ2-7 better at its end, which makes the J call doubtful. The CDR3 totals 14 residues. The germline V gene has CDR1 SGHNT and CDR2 YYREEE (reference sequence). In nucleotides, the CDR3 is TGTGCCAGCAGCGCCCGGGACAAGTCCTACGAGCAGTACTTC. Its translation: CASSARDKSYEQYF.

The V call is TRBV9, the J call TRBJ1-2; TRBD1 matches 7 bases. V trimming: 3 bases; J trimming: 5 bases; junction bases outside the gene matches: 10. Germline V gives CDR1 SGDLS, CDR2 YYNGEE. The CDR3 totals 15 residues. As DNA, the CDR3 is TGTGCCAGCAGCGGTGGGGACAGCCCCATTTATGGCTACACCTTC. Translating it yields CASSGGDSPIYGYTF.

The chain combines TRBV2 with TRBJ2-3; 8 nucleotides line up with TRBD1. Unmatched junction bases numbered 13, after V lost 2 bases and J lost 6 bases. The CDR3 is 17 residues long. Germline CDR1 is SNHLY and CDR2 is FYNNEI. In nucleotides, the CDR3 is TGTGCCAGCAGTGAATTGAAGGGGCAGGGGGCGCGGGATACGCAGTATTTT. It translates to CASSELKGQGARDTQYF.

The V call is TRBV3-2, the J call TRBJ2-7. TRBV3-2 is marked as a pseudogene. This CDR3 has 8 residues. CDR3 loop: CASSQEYF. CDR3 DNA sequence: TGTGCCAGCAGCCAAGAATACTTC.

The V call is TRBV30, the J call TRBJ1-2, with 9 bases that match TRBD1. The J segment lost 4 bases and the V segment lost 0 bases, leaving 9 bases of the junction unmatched. The germline V gene encodes CDR1 GTSNPN and CDR2 SVGIG (reference sequence). CDR3 length: 16 residues. Here the CDR3 reads CAWSVGTGWGSYGYTF. The CDR3 nucleotides read TGTGCCTGGAGTGTGGGGACAGGGTGGGGAAGCTATGGCTACACCTTC.

The V call is TRBV10-2, the J call TRBJ1-2; 8 bases match TRBD1. Germline V lookup: CDR1 WSHSY, CDR2 SAAADI. V was clipped by 6 bases and J by 2 bases; unmatched bases: 5. This CDR3 comprises 14 residues. The CDR3: CASRGAGGNYGYTF. The CDR3 DNA is TGCGCCAGCAGGGGGGCAGGGGGCAACTATGGCTACACCTTC.

V usage is TRBV7-8 and J usage is TRBJ2-7, with a weak D call TRBD2 (6 bases). This CDR3 is built from 14 residues. CDR1 and CDR2 (germline): SGHVS, FQNEAQ. V was trimmed by 1 base and J by 3 bases, leaving 10 bases between them. The CDR3 nucleotides read TGTGCCAGCAGCTTAGGTTCCGGGGGCTACGAGCAGTACTTC. It yields the protein CASSLGSGGYEQYF.

This chain links TRBV7-2 with TRBJ2-5, with D possibly being TRBD2 (5 bases). Germline V gene sequence: CDR1 SGHTA, CDR2 FQGNSA. The CDR3 consists of 13 residues. The ends were cut back, 3 bases at V and 3 bases at J, with 8 bases in the middle. CDR3 protein: CASSLDWEETQYF. The DNA for the CDR3 is TGTGCCAGCAGCTTGGACTGGGAAGAGACCCAGTACTTC.

The chain uses TRBV6-5 and TRBJ1-1; no firm D call. CDR1 and CDR2 (germline): MNHEY, SVGAGI. The CDR3 is 13 residues long. The V end lost 8 bases, the J end lost 0 bases, and 10 bases lay between the germline ends. The CDR3 region is CASGPQMNTEAFF. CDR3 sequence (DNA): TGTGCCAGCGGGCCCCAAATGAACACTGAAGCTTTCTTT.